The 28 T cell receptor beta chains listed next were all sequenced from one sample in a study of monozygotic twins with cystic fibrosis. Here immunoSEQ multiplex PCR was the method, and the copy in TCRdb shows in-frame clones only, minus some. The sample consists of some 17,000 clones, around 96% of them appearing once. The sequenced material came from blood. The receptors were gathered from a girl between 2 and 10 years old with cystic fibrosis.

The CDR3 loop is CASSQDFGVANEKLFF. The CDR3 DNA follows: TGCGCCAGCAGCCAAGATTTTGGGGTAGCTAATGAAAAACTGTTTTTT. The V gene is TRBV4-3, the J gene TRBJ1-4; no definite D call. The CDR3 has 16 amino acids. Trimming stripped 0 bases from V and 3 bases from J, with 11 bases between. In germline, CDR1 is LGHNA, CDR2 YSLEER.

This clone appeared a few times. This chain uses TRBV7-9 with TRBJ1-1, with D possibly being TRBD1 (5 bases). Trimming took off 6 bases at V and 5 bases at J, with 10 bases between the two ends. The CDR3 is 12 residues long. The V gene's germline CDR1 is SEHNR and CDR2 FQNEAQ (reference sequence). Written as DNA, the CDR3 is TGTGCCAGCAGTCACGCAGGGACTGAAGCTTTCTTT. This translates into CASSHAGTEAFF.

The CDR3 nucleotides read TGTGCCAGCAGTTTCGGAGGAAACCACAACTATGGCTACACCTTC. Translating it yields CASSFGGNHNYGYTF. The V gene is TRBV27, the J gene TRBJ1-2; D is undetermined. CDR1 is MNHEY and CDR2 is SMNVEV in the germline V gene (reference sequence). Trimming pared 3 bases from V and 2 bases from J, leaving 13 bases between. The CDR3 is made up of 15 amino acids.

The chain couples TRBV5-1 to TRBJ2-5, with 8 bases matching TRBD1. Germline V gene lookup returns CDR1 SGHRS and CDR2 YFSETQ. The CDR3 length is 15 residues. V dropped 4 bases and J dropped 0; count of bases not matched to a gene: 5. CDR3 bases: TGCGCCAGCAGCCCGACAGGGGCCCACCAAGAGACCCAGTACTTC. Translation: CASSPTGAHQETQYF.

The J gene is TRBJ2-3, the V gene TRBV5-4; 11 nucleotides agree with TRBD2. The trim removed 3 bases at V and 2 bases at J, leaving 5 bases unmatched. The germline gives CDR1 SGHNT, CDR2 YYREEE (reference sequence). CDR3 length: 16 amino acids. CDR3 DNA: TGTGCCAGCAGCTCCAGACTAGCGGGGAACACAGATACGCAGTATTTT. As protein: CASSSRLAGNTDTQYF.

The CDR3 DNA reads TGTGCCAGCAGTGAGGCGGCGGGTAGCCAGGGCGAGCAGTACTTC. Translating it yields CASSEAAGSQGEQYF. The gene calls are TRBV2 and TRBJ2-5, with D possibly being TRBD1 or TRBD2 (5 bases each). Judging by the DNA end, TRBJ2-7 fits better; the J call may be wrong. In germline, CDR1 is SNHLY, CDR2 FYNNEI. There are 15 residues in the CDR3.

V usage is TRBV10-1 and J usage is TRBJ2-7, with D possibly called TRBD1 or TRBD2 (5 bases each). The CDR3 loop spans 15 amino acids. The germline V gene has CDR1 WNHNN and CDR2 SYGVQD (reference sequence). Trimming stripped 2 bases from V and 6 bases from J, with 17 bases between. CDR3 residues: CASSEGGTDGGEQYF. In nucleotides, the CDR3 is TGCGCCAGCAGTGAGGGGGGTACCGATGGTGGCGAGCAGTACTTC.

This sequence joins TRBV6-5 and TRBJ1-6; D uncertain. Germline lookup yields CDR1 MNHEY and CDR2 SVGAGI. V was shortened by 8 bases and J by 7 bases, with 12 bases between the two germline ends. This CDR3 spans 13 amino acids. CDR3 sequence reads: CASCLGLNSPLHF. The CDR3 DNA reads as TGTGCCAGCTGTCTTGGGCTAAATTCACCCCTCCACTTT.

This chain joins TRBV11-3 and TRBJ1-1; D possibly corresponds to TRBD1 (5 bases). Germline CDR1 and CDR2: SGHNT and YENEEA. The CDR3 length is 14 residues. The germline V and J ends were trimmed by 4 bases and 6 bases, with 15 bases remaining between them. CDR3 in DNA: TGTGCCAGCAGCTCAGACCCTGGAGGGGCTGAAGCTTTCTTT. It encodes CASSSDPGGAEAFF.

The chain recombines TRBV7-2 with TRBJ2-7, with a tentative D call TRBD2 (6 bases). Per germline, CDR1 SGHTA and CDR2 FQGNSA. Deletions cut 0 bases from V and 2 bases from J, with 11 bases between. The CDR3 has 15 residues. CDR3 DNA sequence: TGTGCCAGCAGCTTAGCGGAGGGGTTGGCCTACGAGCAGTACTTC. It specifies CASSLAEGLAYEQYF. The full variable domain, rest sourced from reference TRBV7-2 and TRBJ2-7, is GAGVSQSPSNKVTEKGKDVELRCDPISGHTALYWYRQSLGQGLEFLIYFQGNSAPDKSGLPSDRFSAERTGGSVSTLTIQRTQQEDSAVYLCASSLAEGLAYEQYFGPGTRLTVT.

The CDR3 coding sequence is TGTGCCAGCAGCCCACGGGACAGGGGGAACACTGAAGCTTTCTTT. Protein sequence: CASSPRDRGNTEAFF. This chain links TRBV5-4 with TRBJ1-1, with TRBD1 matching 10 bases. V shed 4 bases and J 1 base; nucleotides not matched to a gene: 4. Germline CDR1 SGHNT, CDR2 YYREEE (reference sequence). The CDR3 consists of 15 residues.

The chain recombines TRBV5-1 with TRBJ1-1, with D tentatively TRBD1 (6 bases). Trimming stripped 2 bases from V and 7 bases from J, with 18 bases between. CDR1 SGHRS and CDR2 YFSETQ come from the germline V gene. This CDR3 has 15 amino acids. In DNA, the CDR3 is TGCGCCAGCAGCTTACAGGGTTCTCCTGGGGTTGAAGCTTTCTTT. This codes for CASSLQGSPGVEAFF.

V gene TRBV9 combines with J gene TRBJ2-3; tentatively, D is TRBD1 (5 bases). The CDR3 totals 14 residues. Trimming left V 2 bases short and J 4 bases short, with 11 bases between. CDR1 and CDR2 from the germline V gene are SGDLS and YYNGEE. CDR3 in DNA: TGTGCCAGCAGCGTTACAGGTGACCCAGATACGCAGTATTTT. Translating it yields CASSVTGDPDTQYF.

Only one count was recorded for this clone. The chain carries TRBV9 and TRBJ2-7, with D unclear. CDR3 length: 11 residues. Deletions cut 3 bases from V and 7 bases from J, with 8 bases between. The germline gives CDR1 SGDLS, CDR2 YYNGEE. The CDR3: CASSDGDEQYF. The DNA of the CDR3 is TGTGCCAGCAGCGATGGAGATGAGCAGTACTTC.

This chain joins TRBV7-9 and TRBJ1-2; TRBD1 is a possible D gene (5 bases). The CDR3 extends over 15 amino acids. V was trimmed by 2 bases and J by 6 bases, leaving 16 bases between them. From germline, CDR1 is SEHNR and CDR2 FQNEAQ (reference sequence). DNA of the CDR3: TGTGCCAGCAGCTTATTATTCCAGGGTTGGAATGGCTACACCTTC. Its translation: CASSLLFQGWNGYTF.

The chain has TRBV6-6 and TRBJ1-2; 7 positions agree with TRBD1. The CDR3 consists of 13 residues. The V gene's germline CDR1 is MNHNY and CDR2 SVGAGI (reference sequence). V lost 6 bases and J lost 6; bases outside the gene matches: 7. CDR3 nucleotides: TGTGCCAGCAGATTACAGGGGTGGGATGGCTACACCTTC. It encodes CASRLQGWDGYTF.

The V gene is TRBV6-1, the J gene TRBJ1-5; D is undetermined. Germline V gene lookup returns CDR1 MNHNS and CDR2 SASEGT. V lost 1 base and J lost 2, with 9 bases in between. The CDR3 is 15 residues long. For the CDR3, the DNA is TGTGCCAGCAGTGAAGGGCGCTATGGCAATCAGCCCCAGCATTTT. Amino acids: CASSEGRYGNQPQHF.

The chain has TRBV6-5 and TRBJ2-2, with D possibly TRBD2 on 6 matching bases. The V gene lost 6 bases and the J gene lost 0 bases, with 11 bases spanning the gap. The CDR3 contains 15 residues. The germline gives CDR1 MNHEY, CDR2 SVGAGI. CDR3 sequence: CASRRSGPNTGELFF. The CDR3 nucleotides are TGTGCCAGCAGAAGGAGCGGGCCGAACACCGGGGAGCTGTTTTTT.

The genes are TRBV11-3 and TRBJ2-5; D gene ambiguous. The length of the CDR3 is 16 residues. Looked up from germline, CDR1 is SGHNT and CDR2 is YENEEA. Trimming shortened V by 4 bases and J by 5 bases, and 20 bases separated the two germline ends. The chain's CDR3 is CASSSNWAIIPETQYF. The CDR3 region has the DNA TGTGCCAGCAGCTCGAACTGGGCCATTATTCCCGAGACCCAGTACTTC.

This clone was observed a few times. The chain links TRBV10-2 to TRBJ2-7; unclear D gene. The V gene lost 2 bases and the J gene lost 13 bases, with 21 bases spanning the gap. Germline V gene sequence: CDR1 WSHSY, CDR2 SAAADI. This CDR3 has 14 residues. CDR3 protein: CASSERVAAPPFYF. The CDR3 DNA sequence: TGCGCCAGCAGTGAGCGGGTGGCAGCCCCCCCATTTTACTTC.

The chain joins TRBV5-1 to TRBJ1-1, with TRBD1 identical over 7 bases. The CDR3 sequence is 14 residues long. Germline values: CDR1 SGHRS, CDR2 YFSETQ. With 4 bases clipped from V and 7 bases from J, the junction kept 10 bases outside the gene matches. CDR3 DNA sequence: TGCGCCAGCAGCCCCGACAGGGAGTATGGTGAAGCTTTCTTT. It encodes CASSPDREYGEAFF.

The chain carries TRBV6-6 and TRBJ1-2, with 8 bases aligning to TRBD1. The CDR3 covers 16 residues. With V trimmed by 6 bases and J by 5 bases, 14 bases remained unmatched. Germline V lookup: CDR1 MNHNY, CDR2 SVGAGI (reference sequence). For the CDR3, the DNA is TGTGCCAGCAGAGACTTGACAGGGGCTCTGCGATATGGCTACACCTTC. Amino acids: CASRDLTGALRYGYTF.

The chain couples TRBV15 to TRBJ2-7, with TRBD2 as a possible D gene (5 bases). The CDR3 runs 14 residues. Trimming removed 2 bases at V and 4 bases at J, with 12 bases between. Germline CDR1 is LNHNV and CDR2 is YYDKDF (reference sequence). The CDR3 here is CATSRLAVIYEQYF. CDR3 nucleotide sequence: TGTGCCACCAGCAGACTAGCCGTTATTTACGAGCAGTACTTC.

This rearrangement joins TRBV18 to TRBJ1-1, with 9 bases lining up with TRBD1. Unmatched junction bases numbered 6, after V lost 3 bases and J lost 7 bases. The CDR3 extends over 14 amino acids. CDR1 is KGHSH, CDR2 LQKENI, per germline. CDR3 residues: CASSPRDRDNEAFF. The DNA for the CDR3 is TGTGCCAGCTCACCCCGGGACAGGGATAATGAAGCTTTCTTT.

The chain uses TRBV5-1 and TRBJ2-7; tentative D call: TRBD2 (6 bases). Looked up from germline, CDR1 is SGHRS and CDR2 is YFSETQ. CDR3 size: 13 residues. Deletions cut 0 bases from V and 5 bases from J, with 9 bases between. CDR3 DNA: TGCGCCAGCAGCTTGGTCCCGGGGGACGAGCAGTACTTC. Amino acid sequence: CASSLVPGDEQYF.

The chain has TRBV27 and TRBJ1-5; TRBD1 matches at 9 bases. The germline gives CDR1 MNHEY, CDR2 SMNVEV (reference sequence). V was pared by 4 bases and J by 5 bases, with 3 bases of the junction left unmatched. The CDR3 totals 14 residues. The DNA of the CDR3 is TGTGCCAGCAGTTACACAGGGGGCTATCAGCCCCAGCATTTT. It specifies CASSYTGGYQPQHF.

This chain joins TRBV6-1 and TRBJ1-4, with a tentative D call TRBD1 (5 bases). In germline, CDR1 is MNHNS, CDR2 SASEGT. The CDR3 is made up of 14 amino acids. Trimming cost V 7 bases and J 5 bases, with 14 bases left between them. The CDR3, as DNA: TGTGCCAGCATGAGCGCAGGGAAAAATGAAAAACTGTTTTTT. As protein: CASMSAGKNEKLFF.

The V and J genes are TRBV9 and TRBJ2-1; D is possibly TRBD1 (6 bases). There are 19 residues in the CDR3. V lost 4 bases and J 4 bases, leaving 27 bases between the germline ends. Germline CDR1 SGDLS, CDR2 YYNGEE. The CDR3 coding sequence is TGTGCCAGCAGCAATAGCCCTACCCCGGGGCAGGGGTCTTACAATGAGCAGTTCTTC. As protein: CASSNSPTPGQGSYNEQFF.